The clone carrying this TCR beta chain is medium-sized. The antigen is undetermined. From blood, about 240-550 ng of genomic DNA served as TRB template. These data come from a study of T and B cells in COVID-19 patients. Broader study findings: Highly clonal in active COVID-19, TRB repertoires exceeded healthy-donor diversity and richness at recovery. The recovered cohort had under 3,000 exclusive TCR clusters, including 25 to 35 low generation probability clusters.

CDR3 length: 12 amino acids. With 0 bases removed from V and 4 bases from J, the gap between germline ends came to 6 bases. CDR1 is GTSNPN, CDR2 SVGIG, per germline (reference sequence). Multiplex PCR with BIOMED2 TRB-A/B primer pools amplified TRB rearrangements. TCRdb re-analysed the multiplex PCR reads in MiXCR, keeping a single row per CDR3 protein. The table shows fewer than 6,000 distinct CDR3 sequences, with under 30% occurring only once. V usage is TRBV30 and J usage is TRBJ2-5; D remains unclear. The sequenced material came from blood. The sequence was obtained from a human donor with active COVID-19. The CDR3 protein is CAWSVLGETQYF. As DNA, the CDR3 is TGTGCCTGGAGTGTCCTAGGAGAGACCCAGTACTTC.